Shown below are 29 T cell receptor beta chains from a single sample sequenced in a study of molecular identifiers for immune sequencing clone quantification. A single record per CDR3 protein comes from TCRdb applying MiXCR to the PCR reads. The sample yields about 100,000 distinct CDR3 sequences, 30% to 45% seen once. Sequencing used naive CD8+ T cells from blood, with Jurkat cell RNA spiked in. Subset of the sample: FACS-sorted CD8+CD4-CCR7+CD45RA+ naive T cells. Receptors were obtained from a human donor in good health. Some libraries in this study had Jurkat cell RNA spiked in.

The sample holds a few counts of this clonotype. The rearrangement joins TRBV20-1 to TRBJ2-7; 8 bases align to TRBD1. CDR3 length: 14 amino acids. Germline CDR1 and CDR2: DFQATT and SNEGSKA (reference sequence). The V and J ends lost 3 bases and 3 bases, in that order; junction bases with no gene match: 7. The CDR3 loop is CSASPGQGFYEQYF. The CDR3 coding sequence is TGCAGTGCTAGTCCTGGACAGGGCTTCTACGAGCAGTACTTC.

This clonotype turned up a few times. The chain joins TRBV29-1 to TRBJ2-7; D remains ambiguous. The CDR3 totals 11 residues. The germline V gene encodes CDR1 SQVTM and CDR2 ANQGSEA. Between the trimmed V and J ends, which lost 7 bases and 3 bases, there was a span of 10 bases. In DNA, the CDR3 is TGCAGCGGGGGTGGAGACTACGAGCAGTACTTC. Translation gives CSGGGDYEQYF.

On this clonotype: Without the conserved terminal phenylalanine or tryptophan, this CDR3 likely stems from a read error. The chain has TRBV19 and TRBJ1-1; D is undetermined. The CDR3 runs 14 residues. CDR1 is LNHDA, CDR2 SQIVND, per germline (reference sequence). The V end lost 9 bases, the J end lost 5 bases, and 19 bases lay between the germline ends. CDR3 residues: CASNTAPWFTEAFY. The DNA of the CDR3 is TGTGCCAGCAACACTGCGCCGTGGTTTACTGAAGCTTTCTAT.

This clonotype has at least ten counts. The rearrangement joins TRBV5-1 to TRBJ1-1, with D perhaps matching TRBD1 (6 bases). The ends were cut back, 2 bases at V and 1 base at J, with 9 bases in the middle. The CDR3 runs 14 residues. Germline CDR1 reads SGHRS; CDR2 reads YFSETQ. The CDR3, as DNA: TGCGCCAGCAGCTTTTGGGACACGAACACTGAAGCTTTCTTT. This translates into CASSFWDTNTEAFF.

The J gene is TRBJ2-7, the V gene TRBV4-3, with 8 bases fitting TRBD1. This CDR3 has 14 residues. In germline, CDR1 is LGHNA, CDR2 YSLEER. V shed 3 bases and J 9 bases; nucleotides not matched to a gene: 10. Written as DNA, the CDR3 is TGCGCCAGCAGCCAGGCTGAGGCAGGGGGCGCGCAGTACTTC. Protein product: CASSQAEAGGAQYF.

This rearrangement joins TRBV20-1 to TRBJ2-2; weak D call: TRBD1 (5 bases). The germline gives CDR1 DFQATT, CDR2 SNEGSKA (reference sequence). V dropped 6 bases and J dropped 4 bases, with 12 bases sitting between them. The CDR3 sequence is 13 residues long. CDR3 residues: CSAPGRATGELFF. The CDR3 DNA reads TGCAGTGCCCCCGGCAGGGCCACCGGGGAGCTGTTTTTT.

The chain joins TRBV29-1 to TRBJ1-2; tentative D call: TRBD1 (6 bases). V shed 5 bases and J shed 0 bases, with 13 bases lying between them. CDR1 and CDR2 (germline): SQVTM, ANQGSEA. This CDR3 comprises 14 residues. In DNA, the CDR3 is TGCAGCGTTAAGGAGGGGGTTTCTAACTATGGCTACACCTTC. Amino acid sequence: CSVKEGVSNYGYTF.

This clonotype turned up a few times. The chain is built from TRBV27 and TRBJ2-3, with D perhaps matching TRBD1 (6 bases). The length of the CDR3 is 15 residues. V dropped 1 base and J dropped 6 bases, with 14 bases sitting between them. Germline values: CDR1 MNHEY, CDR2 SMNVEV (reference sequence). Here the CDR3 DNA reads TGTGCCAGCAGTTTATTACAGGGTGATTACGATACGCAGTATTTT. Amino acids: CASSLLQGDYDTQYF.

This clonotype showed up just a few times. The chain has TRBV21-1 and TRBJ2-7; the table's D gene call, TRBD1, was not cross checked with the DNA. TRBV21-1 represents a pseudogene. The CDR3 length is 15 residues. CDR3 DNA: TGTGCCAGCAGCAAGGACACCCGCATCTCCTACGAGCAGTACTTC. This encodes CASSKDTRISYEQYF.

In its sample, this clonotype was seen many times. V and J are TRBV7-2 and TRBJ2-1, with TRBD2 as a possible D gene (6 bases). Trimming took off 1 base at V and 3 bases at J, with 13 bases between the two ends. CDR1 and CDR2 (germline): SGHTA, FQGNSA. The CDR3 covers 16 residues. Here the CDR3 DNA reads TGTGCCAGCAGCTTAGAGCTGGGACTCAACTACAATGAGCAGTTCTTC. Its translation: CASSLELGLNYNEQFF.

Many counts were recorded for this clonotype. The chain combines TRBV25-1 with TRBJ2-7; 8 nucleotides match TRBD2. V lost 0 bases to trimming and J lost 6 bases; unmatched junction nucleotides: 13. There are 17 residues in the CDR3. Germline CDR1 is MGHDK and CDR2 is SYGVNS. In DNA form, the CDR3 reads TGTGCCAGCAGTGAATATCCCCTCAAAGCGGGAGCACCCGAGCAGTACTTC. Amino acids: CASSEYPLKAGAPEQYF.

In the case of this clonotype: Possible read error: a much larger clone is one base away. Lacking the conserved final phenylalanine or tryptophan, this CDR3 likely reflects a read error. This chain links TRBV29-1 with TRBJ2-3, with 12 bases matching TRBD2. The CDR3 runs 15 residues. V lost 5 bases, J lost 2 bases, and 5 bases stayed unmatched. The germline V gene encodes CDR1 SQVTM and CDR2 ANQGSEA. The chain's CDR3 is CSVPRLAGDTDTQYS. The CDR3 nucleotides read TGCAGCGTTCCCAGACTAGCGGGAGACACAGATACGCAGTATTCT.

The sample holds a few counts of this clonotype. The J gene is TRBJ1-5, the V gene TRBV7-2; a weak D match, TRBD1 (5 bases). This CDR3 has 15 amino acids. Germline V lookup: CDR1 SGHTA, CDR2 FQGNSA. V lost 3 bases to trimming and J lost 2 bases, with 11 bases between them. The CDR3 protein is CASSFQGLGNQPQHF. The CDR3 bases are TGTGCCAGCAGCTTCCAGGGCTTAGGCAATCAGCCCCAGCATTTT.

The chain is built from TRBV6-1 and TRBJ1-4; 8 bases line up with TRBD1. J was trimmed by 14 bases and V by 8 bases; bases with no gene match: 16. CDR1 MNHNS and CDR2 SASEGT come from the germline V gene. The CDR3 totals 14 residues. This CDR3 is CASVPRAGGIRLFF. CDR3 DNA sequence: TGTGCCAGCGTCCCTAGGGCAGGGGGCATTCGTCTGTTTTTT.

Concerning this clonotype: One junction end does not reproduce the germline sequence, and a read error may be involved. The genes are TRBV27 and TRBJ1-6; D is uncertain. The length of the CDR3 is 16 residues. In germline, CDR1 is MNHEY, CDR2 SMNVEV (reference sequence). Here the CDR3 reads CASSLSPDRYNSPLHF. CDR3 coding DNA: TGTGCCAGCAGCTTATCGCCGGACCGTTATAATTCACCCCTCCACTTT.

Of note for this clonotype: A much larger clone is a single base away; this may be a read error. V and J are TRBV28 and TRBJ2-7; weak D call: TRBD2 (5 bases). Looked up from germline, CDR1 is MDHEN and CDR2 is SYDVKM. The CDR3 is 13 residues long. The CDR3 DNA is TGTGCCAGCAGTCCGGACTGGACCTACGAGCTGTACTTC. Translating it yields CASSPDWTYELYF.

This clonotype was seen a few times. The chain employs TRBV12-3 or TRBV12-4 and TRBJ1-3; no clear D. V was trimmed by 8 bases and J by 7 bases, leaving 12 bases between them. There are 12 residues in the CDR3. The CDR3: CASSTPGNTIYF. The CDR3 nucleotides read TGTGCCAGCTCGACCCCAGGCAACACCATATATTTT.

This chain links TRBV5-6 with TRBJ2-7, with D perhaps being TRBD1 or TRBD2 (5 bases each). CDR3 length equals 12 residues. Germline-derived CDR1 and CDR2 are SGHDT and YYEEEE. V gave up 4 bases and J gave up 7 bases, with 12 bases separating them. This CDR3 reads CASSVQWGEQYF. DNA of the CDR3: TGTGCCAGCAGCGTCCAGTGGGGGGAGCAGTACTTC.

V gene TRBV10-3 combines with J gene TRBJ1-5; maybe TRBD1 (6 bases). Germline V gives CDR1 ENHRY, CDR2 SYGVKD. The V and J ends lost 2 bases and 4 bases respectively, with 9 bases between them. The CDR3 contains 14 residues. The DNA for the CDR3 is TGTGCCATCAGTGAGGGGCAGGGGAATCAGCCCCAGCATTTT. It encodes CAISEGQGNQPQHF.

This clonotype was seen more than once but under ten times. The DNA for the CDR3 is TGTGCCAGCAGCTTATTTGTGGGACCCATCTACAATGAGCAGTTCTTC. This sequence encodes CASSLFVGPIYNEQFF. This chain joins TRBV7-8 and TRBJ2-1; D may correspond to TRBD1 or TRBD2 (5 bases each). Germline-derived CDR1 and CDR2 are SGHVS and FQNEAQ. V lost 2 bases and J lost 3, with 14 bases in between. CDR3 length equals 16 residues.

This chain uses TRBV7-8 with TRBJ2-7; D is unresolved. The CDR3 totals 15 residues. V dropped 1 base and J dropped 2 bases, with 12 bases sitting between them. Germline loops: CDR1 SGHVS, CDR2 FQNEAQ. CDR3 in amino acids: CASSLEAPPPYEQYF. For the CDR3, the DNA is TGTGCCAGCAGCTTAGAGGCACCTCCGCCCTACGAGCAGTACTTC.

V is TRBV9 and J is TRBJ2-1, with TRBD2 matching 7 bases. This CDR3 has 15 residues. In germline, CDR1 is SGDLS, CDR2 YYNGEE. Germline trimming cut 4 bases from V and 3 bases from J; bases unmatched to any gene: 7. In nucleotides, the CDR3 is TGTGCCAGCAGCTCTAGCGGTTCGGGCTACAATGAGCAGTTCTTC. Its translation: CASSSSGSGYNEQFF.

This clonotype was observed a handful of times. The genes are TRBV27 and TRBJ1-6, with D possibly TRBD1 on 5 matching bases. V lost 8 bases and J 0 bases, leaving 23 bases between the germline ends. The CDR3 consists of 19 residues. Per germline, CDR1 MNHEY and CDR2 SMNVEV (reference sequence). Here the CDR3 reads CASSLSRLGGGSYNSPLHF. The CDR3, as DNA: TGTGCCAGCTCCCTTAGCCGACTGGGCGGGGGCTCCTATAATTCACCCCTCCACTTT.

This clonotype has more than one count but fewer than ten. The chain has TRBV24-1 and TRBJ2-5; D is ambiguous. CDR3 size: 15 residues. CDR1 is KGHDR, CDR2 SFDVKD, per germline. V was cut by 3 bases and J by 1 base, with 11 bases left in between. CDR3 sequence: CATSDGRLVQETQYF. The DNA for the CDR3 is TGTGCCACCAGTGATGGTAGGCTAGTCCAAGAGACCCAGTACTTC.

The V call is TRBV9, the J call TRBJ2-7; D remains unclear. This CDR3 contains 14 residues. V was shortened by 4 bases and J by 0 bases, with 11 bases between the two germline ends. The germline V gene has CDR1 SGDLS and CDR2 YYNGEE. The CDR3 DNA sequence: TGTGCCAGCAGCCCAGCCACAATCTCCTACGAGCAGTACTTC. Residues: CASSPATISYEQYF.

The table lists this clonotype with a few counts. CDR3 region: CASSYSKTGSPGELFF. The CDR3 coding sequence is TGTGCCAGCAGTTACTCTAAGACAGGGTCTCCCGGGGAGCTGTTTTTT. The chain combines TRBV6-2 or TRBV6-3 with TRBJ2-2; 7 bases line up with TRBD1. Trimming took 0 bases from V and 6 from J; bases not matched to a gene: 7. The V gene's germline CDR1 is MNHEY and CDR2 SVGEGT. The length of the CDR3 is 16 residues.

This clonotype was seen more than once but under ten times. The chain employs TRBV12-3 or TRBV12-4 and TRBJ2-3; weak D call: TRBD1 (6 bases). The germline V and J ends were trimmed by 7 bases and 0 bases, with 14 bases remaining between them. The CDR3 runs to 15 residues. CDR3 DNA sequence: TGTGCCAGCACCTGGACAGTTCTGAGCACAGATACGCAGTATTTT. This gives the protein CASTWTVLSTDTQYF.

This clonotype was detected many times. The chain employs TRBV6-6 and TRBJ2-5; 9 bases map to TRBD1. V was pared by 5 bases and J by 2 bases, with 6 bases of the junction left unmatched. This CDR3 region has 15 residues. Per germline, CDR1 MNHNY and CDR2 SVGAGI (reference sequence). The CDR3 spells CASSQDRGWQETQYF. The CDR3 DNA follows: TGTGCCAGCAGTCAGGACAGGGGTTGGCAAGAGACCCAGTACTTC.

This clonotype was counted only a few times. The chain has TRBV7-2 and TRBJ2-1; 10 nucleotides line up with TRBD1. J lost 8 bases, V lost 5 bases, and 9 bases had no gene match. The CDR3 contains 15 residues. Germline V gives CDR1 SGHTA, CDR2 FQGNSA. In DNA form, the CDR3 reads TGTGCCAGCAGCCCGGGACAGGGGCGGATTCATGAGCAGTTCTTC. Its protein is CASSPGQGRIHEQFF.